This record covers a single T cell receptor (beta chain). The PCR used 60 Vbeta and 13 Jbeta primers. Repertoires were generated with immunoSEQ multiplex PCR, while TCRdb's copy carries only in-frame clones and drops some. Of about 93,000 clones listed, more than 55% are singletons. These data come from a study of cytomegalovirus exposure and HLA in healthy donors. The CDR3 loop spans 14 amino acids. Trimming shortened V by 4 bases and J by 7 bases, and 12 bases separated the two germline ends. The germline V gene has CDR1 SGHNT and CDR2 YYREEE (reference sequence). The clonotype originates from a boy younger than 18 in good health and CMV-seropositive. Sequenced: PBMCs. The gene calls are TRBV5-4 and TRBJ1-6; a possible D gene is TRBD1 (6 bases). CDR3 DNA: TGTGCCAGCAGCGAGGACAGACTAAATTCACCCCTCCACTTT. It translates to CASSEDRLNSPLHF.